This TCR beta chain was captured in a study of blood T cell repertoires in COVID-19. About the study: Samples representing acute and convalescent COVID-19 were sourced from the United States, Italy and Spain. Sources were T cells, B-cell-depleted T cells, or PBMCs; the material itself was cDNA or gDNA.

The CDR3 runs 19 residues. The V and J ends lost 3 bases and 0 bases, in that order; junction bases with no gene match: 6. CDR1 is LNHDA and CDR2 is SQIVND in the germline V gene (reference sequence). Original methodology: The authors estimated nucleated cell counts from reference gene primer amplification. Produced via immunoSEQ multiplex PCR; TCRdb's table is partial and in-frame only. From that table come the V and J calls and clone size; the DNA was used to work out D and trimming. The sample lists tens of thousands of clones; over 70% were seen once. The sequenced sample was peripheral blood. This TCR was recovered from a man between 50 and 59 years old with active or convalescent COVID-19. The chain recombines TRBV19 with TRBJ2-1, with 15 bases that match TRBD2. This chain's CDR3 is CASSIGTSGGPLSYNEQFF. The CDR3 nucleotides are TGTGCCAGTAGTATCGGGACTAGCGGGGGGCCCCTCTCCTACAATGAGCAGTTCTTC.